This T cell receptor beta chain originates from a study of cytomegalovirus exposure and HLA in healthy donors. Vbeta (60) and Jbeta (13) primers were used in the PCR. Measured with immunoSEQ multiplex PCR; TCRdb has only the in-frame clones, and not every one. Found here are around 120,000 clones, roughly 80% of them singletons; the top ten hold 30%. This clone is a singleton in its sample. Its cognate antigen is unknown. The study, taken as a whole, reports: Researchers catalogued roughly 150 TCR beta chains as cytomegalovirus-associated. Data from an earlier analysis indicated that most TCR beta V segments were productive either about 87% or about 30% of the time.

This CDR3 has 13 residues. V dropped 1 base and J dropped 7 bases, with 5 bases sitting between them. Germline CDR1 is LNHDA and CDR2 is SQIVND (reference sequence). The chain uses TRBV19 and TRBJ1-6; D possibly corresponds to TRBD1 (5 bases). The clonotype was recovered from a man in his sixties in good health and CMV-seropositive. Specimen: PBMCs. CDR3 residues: CASSIGQNSPLHF. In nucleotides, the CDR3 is TGTGCCAGTAGTATAGGACAGAATTCACCCCTCCACTTT.